This entry lists 32 T cell receptor delta chains sequenced from one sample in a study of gamma-delta chains in newborns, infants, children (dated by TCRdb to between 2017 and 2020). Data came from an Illumina MiSeq. After TCRdb called clones again from the public reads with CATT, rows with identical DNA were merged. Counted in this sample were some 4,000 delta-chain clones; approximately 2% of them appeared once. The top ten constitute 14% of the sample. The sample was blood. The origin of the receptors is a child who was a newborn, infant or young child, either healthy, febrile or measles-vaccinated (not recorded which).

Comment on this clone: The amino acid sequence in TCRdb belongs to a much larger clone and departs from this DNA's translation at residue 5, likely a sequencing read error; the sequence shown is translated from the DNA. V and J are TRDV1 and TRDJ3; 7 bases are a match to TRDD3. The germline V gene encodes CDR1 TSWWSYY and CDR2 QGS. There are 20 residues in the CDR3. The V and J ends lost 4 bases and 2 bases, in that order; junction bases with no gene match: 14. The chain's CDR3 is CALGGLNAWGPTWDTRQMFF. The DNA for the CDR3 is TGTGCTCTTGGGGGACTAAACGCCTGGGGGCCTACCTGGGACACCCGACAGATGTTTTTC.

This clone was observed a handful of times. TCRdb's protein for this DNA is that of a much larger clone and differs from the translation at residue 9, likely a read error; the protein shown is the DNA translation. This sequence joins TRDV2 and TRDJ3; 7 positions agree with TRDD3. Germline CDR1 reads GEAIGNYY; CDR2 reads EKD. There are 15 residues in the CDR3. The CDR3 coding sequence is TGTGCCTGTGACACGGGATACTGGAACACCCGACAGATGTTTTTC. This gives the protein CACDTGYWNTRQMFF.

On this clone itself: The TCRdb protein comes from a much larger clone and disagrees with this DNA's translation at residue 3, likely due to a read error; the protein given here is derived from the DNA. The chain combines TRDV2 with TRDJ3; TRDD3 agrees at 11 bases. The germline V gene has CDR1 GEAIGNYY and CDR2 EKD. CDR3 length: 20 residues. The CDR3, as DNA: TGTGCCTATGACACCCTACCTACTGGGGGATACTCCTGGGACACCCGACAGATGTTTTTC. Its translation is CAYDTLPTGGYSWDTRQMFF.

This clone was seen a few times. This DNA's translation and the protein TCRdb lists, from a much larger clone, do not match at residue 7, likely due to a read error; the protein shown is translated from the DNA. The chain couples TRDV2 to TRDJ2; tentative D call: TRDD3 (6 bases). CDR1 and CDR2 (germline): GEAIGNYY, EKD. Trimming left V 1 base short and J 0 bases short, with 11 bases between. This CDR3 spans 16 amino acids. The CDR3 DNA is TGTGCCTGTGACACTCTGAGGGATACTTTGACAGCACAACTCTTCTTT. It specifies CACDTLRDTLTAQLFF.

A remark on this clone: TCRdb's protein for this DNA is that of a much larger clone and differs from the translation at residue 15, likely a read error; the protein shown is the DNA translation. The chain links TRDV2 to TRDJ3; D may be TRDD3 (6 bases). Germline loops: CDR1 GEAIGNYY, CDR2 EKD. There are 18 residues in the CDR3. The CDR3 sequence is CACDTGGPFSWDTRRMFF. The CDR3 nucleotides read TGTGCCTGTGACACTGGGGGCCCTTTCTCCTGGGACACCCGACGGATGTTTTTC.

To note about this clone: Given a far larger clone just one base away, this is likely a sequencing read error. Other DNA sequences in this specimen translate into the identical CDR3. The J gene is TRDJ2, the V gene TRDV2, with D hard to call. The CDR3 has 15 residues. CDR1 and CDR2 (germline): GEAIGNYY, EKD. Trimming shortened V by 5 bases and J by 3 bases, and 15 bases separated the two germline ends. CDR3 nucleotide sequence: TGTGCCTGTGGGGCCGGTTTAGGAGTGACAGCACAACTCTTCTTT. Translating it yields CACGAGLGVTAQLFF.

This clone was seen a few times. TCRdb's listed protein matches a much larger clone and diverges from this DNA's translation at residue 6, likely through a read error; the protein shown comes from the DNA. The chain employs TRDV2 and TRDJ3; 10 positions match TRDD3. Germline CDR1 is GEAIGNYY and CDR2 is EKD. The junction had 6 bases not matched to a gene; V was cut back by 2 bases and J by 0 bases. The length of the CDR3 is 19 residues. The CDR3 here is CACDIPGDTSSWDTRQMFF. The CDR3 DNA reads as TGTGCCTGTGACATACCGGGGGATACGAGCTCCTGGGACACCCGACAGATGTTTTTC.

This clone has more than one count but fewer than ten. Given a far larger clone just one base away, this is likely a sequencing read error. The same CDR3 arises from other DNA sequences in this sample as well. The chain's CDR3 is CALGDHWPGGYSVVVAAQLFF. In DNA, the CDR3 is TGTGCCCTTGGGGATCACTGGCCTGGGGGATACTCGGTGGTGGTGGCAGCACAACTCTTCTTT. The chain carries TRDV1 and TRDJ2; 11 bases align to TRDD3. Germline CDR1 and CDR2: TSWWSYY and QGS. The CDR3 totals 21 residues.

As concerns this clone: This sequence is one base from a far larger clone and is likely a read error. V usage is TRDV2 and J usage is TRDJ3, with TRDD3 matching over 13 bases. CDR1 GEAIGNYY and CDR2 EKD come from the germline V gene. The CDR3 covers 20 residues. CDR3 sequence: CACDKVLGDTRSWGTRQMFF. DNA of the CDR3: TGTGCCTGTGATAAAGTACTGGGGGATACGCGCTCCTGGGGCACCCGACAGATGTTTTTC.

This clone was seen more than once but under ten times. A read error likely explains this, since a far larger clone differs by one base. The sample carries other DNA sequences with the same CDR3. The chain recombines TRDV2 with TRDJ3; 8 bases are shared with TRDD3. This CDR3 is 17 amino acids long. From germline, CDR1 is GEAIGNYY and CDR2 EKD. This CDR3 reads CACDTTGGSWDTRQMFF. The CDR3 nucleotides read TGTGCCTGCGACACCACTGGGGGCTCCTGGGACACCCGACAGATGTTTTTC.

About this clone itself: TCRdb has a much larger clone's protein, which differs at residues 8 and 9 from the translation of this DNA, likely because of a read error; what is shown is the protein translated from the DNA. The rearrangement links TRDV2 to TRDJ2; 9 positions match TRDD3. The V gene end was trimmed by 0 bases and the J gene end by 6 bases; junction bases not matched to a gene: 1. The CDR3 length is 14 residues. Germline CDR1 is GEAIGNYY and CDR2 is EKD. CDR3: CACDTWGIAAQLFF. The CDR3 DNA is TGTGCCTGTGACACCTGGGGGATAGCAGCACAACTCTTCTTT.

A remark on this clone: The protein in TCRdb stems from a much larger clone and differs at residue 4 from this DNA's translation, likely a read error; here the protein is translated from the DNA. The chain carries TRDV2 and TRDJ3; 13 bases are shared with TRDD3. This CDR3 has 20 residues. The trim removed 5 bases at V and 0 bases at J, leaving 9 bases unmatched. Germline values: CDR1 GEAIGNYY, CDR2 EKD. The CDR3 DNA reads TGTGCCTGTGGCAGACTGGGGGATACGCGGAGCTCCTGGGACACCCGACAGATGTTTTTC. It codes for CACGRLGDTRSSWDTRQMFF.

In regard to this clone: A read error likely explains why the TCRdb protein, taken from a much larger clone, differs from this DNA's translation at residue 6; the protein shown is translated from the DNA. Other DNA sequences in this specimen translate into the identical CDR3. The gene calls are TRDV2 and TRDJ2, with 7 positions matching TRDD3. In germline, CDR1 is GEAIGNYY, CDR2 EKD. V shed 1 base and J 2 bases; nucleotides not matched to a gene: 6. This CDR3 has 16 residues. The CDR3 DNA reads as TGTGCCTGTGACACTAGTCCTGGGGGCTTGACAGCACAACTCTTCTTT. Translation: CACDTSPGGLTAQLFF.

This clone was observed a handful of times. The protein recorded in TCRdb matches a much larger clone and deviates from this DNA's translation at residues 4 and 9, suggesting a read error; the protein here is obtained by translating the DNA. For the CDR3, the DNA is TGTGCCTGTGGCAACGACAGTACTGTGGATCGCAACTCCTGGGACACCCGACAGATGTTTTTC. As protein: CACGNDSTVDRNSWDTRQMFF. This chain uses TRDV2 with TRDJ3, with D unresolved. Trimming removed 5 bases from V and 0 bases from J, with 25 bases in between. The V gene's germline CDR1 is GEAIGNYY and CDR2 EKD. This CDR3 spans 21 amino acids.

This clone has a handful of counts. The protein that TCRdb holds for this DNA derives from a much larger clone and differs from the translated DNA at residue 10, which likely indicates a read error; the protein shown here is translated from the DNA. This chain connects TRDV2 to TRDJ3; 7 bases agree with TRDD3. This CDR3 is 18 amino acids long. Germline CDR1 is GEAIGNYY and CDR2 is EKD. V dropped 0 bases and J dropped 2; count of bases not matched to a gene: 6. Written as DNA, the CDR3 is TGTGCCTGTGACACCTGGGGGACGAGCCCCTGGGACACCCGACAGATGTTTTTC. Amino acids: CACDTWGTSPWDTRQMFF.

This clone occurred a few times. A far larger clone is just one base off, so this is likely a read error. The same CDR3 is also encoded by other DNA sequences in this sample. The V call is TRDV2, the J call TRDJ3; 11 bases align to TRDD3. This CDR3 comprises 17 residues. Germline V CDR1 and CDR2: GEAIGNYY, EKD. The chain's CDR3 is CACDYWGISWDTRQMFF. In DNA form, the CDR3 reads TGCGCCTGTGACTACTGGGGGATATCCTGGGACACCCGACAGATGTTTTTC.

In regard to this clone: The protein recorded in TCRdb matches a much larger clone and deviates from this DNA's translation at residue 6, suggesting a read error; the protein here is obtained by translating the DNA. The CDR3 loop reads CALGDPTDLPRGIEGKLIF. CDR3 sequence (DNA): TGTGCTCTTGGGGACCCAACCGACCTTCCCCGGGGGATAGAAGGTAAACTCATCTTT. This rearrangement joins TRDV1 to TRDJ1; 8 nucleotides match TRDD3. The CDR3 has 19 residues. Germline V lookup: CDR1 TSWWSYY, CDR2 QGS. The V and J ends lost 3 bases and 7 bases, in that order; junction bases with no gene match: 22.

This clone showed up just a few times. This likely reflects a read error, since a far larger clone is one base away. Other DNA sequences in the sample encode the same CDR3. The chain is built from TRDV3 and TRDJ2; 13 positions match TRDD3. The CDR3 length is 15 residues. Germline-derived CDR1 and CDR2 are TVYSNPD and GDNSRS (reference sequence). CDR3 in amino acids: CAFRTGGYVTAQLFF. The CDR3 bases are TGTGCCTTTCGTACTGGGGGATACGTGACAGCGCAACTCTTCTTT.

For this clone: TCRdb pairs this DNA with a much larger clone's protein that differs at residue 7, likely a read error; the protein shown was translated from the DNA. Different DNA sequences within this sample yield the same CDR3. The chain couples TRDV2 to TRDJ2; unclear D gene. Germline CDR1 and CDR2: GEAIGNYY and EKD. Trimming took off 0 bases at V and 1 base at J, with 8 bases between the two ends. This CDR3 is built from 15 residues. In DNA form, the CDR3 reads TGTGCCTGTGACACCTTGGAGGATTTGACAGCACAACTCTTCTTT. Its protein product is CACDTLEDLTAQLFF.

The rearrangement uses TRDV2 and TRDJ3, with TRDD3 matching over 8 bases. The V gene end was trimmed by 3 bases and the J gene end by 0 bases; junction bases not matched to a gene: 6. Germline CDR1 is GEAIGNYY and CDR2 is EKD. The CDR3 sequence is 18 residues long. CDR3 residues: CACDPTGGRSWDTRQMFF. CDR3 in DNA: TGTGCCTGTGACCCTACTGGGGGTCGCTCCTGGGACACCCGACAGATGTTTTTC.

Judged by abundance, this clone is large. This sample includes further DNA sequences coding for the same CDR3. V gene TRAV29/DV5 combines with J gene TRDJ2; D ambiguous. Between the trimmed V and J ends, which lost 2 bases and 2 bases, there was a span of 7 bases. Germline lookup yields CDR1 NSMFDY and CDR2 ISSIKDK. The CDR3 sequence is 13 residues long. This CDR3 reads CAASGFLTAQLFF. The CDR3, as DNA: TGTGCAGCAAGTGGCTTCTTGACAGCACAACTCTTCTTT.

This clone turned up a few times. TCRdb attributes to this sequence the protein of a much larger clone, which differs from the DNA translation at residue 11; a read error is likely, and the protein displayed is translated from the DNA. The CDR3 DNA reads as TGTGCTCTTGGGGGGCCTATCTCCCGACAGAAGTTTTTC. It translates to CALGGPISRQKFF. This chain uses TRDV1 with TRDJ3; D uncertain. CDR3 length equals 13 residues. In germline, CDR1 is TSWWSYY, CDR2 QGS.

This clone occurred a few times. A far bigger clonotype differs at one base, so this is likely a read error. The sample contains more than one DNA sequence encoding this CDR3. The chain joins TRDV1 to TRDJ1; 10 positions agree with TRDD3. Per germline, CDR1 TSWWSYY and CDR2 QGS. The CDR3 runs 24 residues. The CDR3 spells CALGELRLPTPTRGIREYTDKLIF. DNA of the CDR3: TGCGCTCTTGGGGAATTGAGGCTTCCGACTCCTACCCGGGGGATACGGGAGTACACCGATAAACTCATCTTT.

This clone has more than one count but fewer than ten. At one end the junction does not follow the germline gene, possibly because of a read error. The chain combines TRDV2 with TRDJ3; 11 bases fit TRDD3. This CDR3 has 19 amino acids. CDR1 and CDR2 from the germline V gene are GEAIGNYY and EKD. The CDR3 nucleotides are TGTGCCTGTAACACCGTACTGGGGGATAATTCCTGGGGCACCCGACAGATGTTTTTC. It encodes CACNTVLGDNSWGTRQMFF.

This clone was observed a few times. TCRdb's protein, taken from a much larger clone, differs from this DNA's translation at residue 14, likely owing to a read error; the protein displayed comes from the DNA. The chain employs TRDV2 and TRDJ2; the match to TRDD3 covers 9 bases. Per germline, CDR1 GEAIGNYY and CDR2 EKD. The CDR3 runs to 18 residues. The CDR3 DNA reads as TGTGCCTGTGACACGCTTACTGGGGGACCGCCTTTGACAGTACAACTCTTCTTT. It encodes CACDTLTGGPPLTVQLFF.

This clone showed up just a few times. The protein in TCRdb stems from a much larger clone and differs at residue 15 from this DNA's translation, likely a read error; here the protein is translated from the DNA. This chain connects TRDV2 to TRDJ3, with TRDD3 matching over 10 bases. This CDR3 spans 17 amino acids. CDR1 and CDR2 from the germline V gene are GEAIGNYY and EKD. The CDR3 loop reads CACDTVLGDWDTRQVFF. CDR3 in DNA: TGTGCCTGTGACACCGTACTGGGGGATTGGGACACCCGACAGGTGTTTTTC.

Turning to this clone: A far larger clone is one nucleotide away, so this likely arose from a read error. The chain employs TRDV1 and TRDJ1; 12 nucleotides agree with TRDD3. Germline CDR1 and CDR2: TSWWSYY and QGS. This CDR3 is built from 24 residues. The ends lost 0 bases at V and 1 base at J; junction bases unmatched: 24. The CDR3 protein is CALGELNPYSGTGGYFRSTDKLIF. As DNA, the CDR3 is TGTGCTCTTGGGGAACTAAACCCCTATTCCGGTACTGGGGGATACTTCCGCAGCACCGATAAACTCATCTTT.

This clone was seen only a few times. TCRdb's protein for this DNA is that of a much larger clone and differs from the translation at residue 16, likely a read error; the protein shown is the DNA translation. The chain carries TRDV2 and TRDJ3, with a weak D call TRDD3 (6 bases). The germline gives CDR1 GEAIGNYY, CDR2 EKD. The CDR3 contains 18 residues. The CDR3 spells CACDTGGPFSWDTRQVFF. DNA for the CDR3: TGTGCCTGTGACACTGGGGGCCCTTTCTCCTGGGACACCCGACAGGTGTTTTTC.

This clone was counted a few times. The chain links TRDV2 to TRDJ3; 10 nucleotides agree with TRDD3. Germline trimming cut 3 bases from V and 4 bases from J; bases unmatched to any gene: 2. CDR1 GEAIGNYY and CDR2 EKD come from the germline V gene. The length of the CDR3 is 16 residues. Here the CDR3 DNA reads TGTGCCTGTGACGTACTGGGGGATTGGGACACCCGACAGATGTTTTTC. Its translation: CACDVLGDWDTRQMFF.

By its share, this clone is medium-sized. Additional DNA sequences in this sample encode the identical CDR3. The rearrangement links TRDV3 to TRDJ1; tentatively, D is TRDD3 (5 bases). Germline values: CDR1 TVYSNPD, CDR2 GDNSRS (reference sequence). Deletions cut 0 bases from V and 0 bases from J, with 8 bases between. This CDR3 is built from 13 residues. Here the CDR3 reads CAFRWIDTDKLIF. CDR3 coding DNA: TGTGCCTTTAGGTGGATAGACACCGATAAACTCATCTTT.

For this clone: A far larger clone is only one base removed, so a read error is likely. Here the CDR3 reads CACDTLGATLTAQLFF. CDR3 nucleotides: TGTGCCTGTGACACTCTGGGGGCTACTTTGACAGCACAACTCTTCTTT. The chain uses TRDV2 and TRDJ2; 7 bases are a match to TRDD3. This CDR3 contains 16 residues. The J segment lost 0 bases and the V segment lost 1 base, leaving 4 bases of the junction unmatched. The germline CDR1 and CDR2 sequences are GEAIGNYY and EKD.

Turning to this clone: The protein TCRdb lists belongs to a much larger clone and differs from this DNA's translation at residue 13, which points to a read error; the protein shown is made from the DNA. The rearrangement links TRDV1 to TRDJ1; D is ambiguous. Looked up from germline, CDR1 is TSWWSYY and CDR2 is QGS. Trimming removed 0 bases at V and 3 bases at J, with 20 bases between. This CDR3 comprises 18 residues. The CDR3 region has the DNA TGTGCTCTTGGGGAACTCGGCACCCACGCCGGACTCGCCGATAAACTCATCTTT. Translating it yields CALGELGTHAGLADKLIF.